The 28 T cell receptor delta chains presented below share a single source sample, sequenced in a study of fetal and pediatric gammadelta thymocytes. TCRdb re-identified clones in the reads via CATT. Of about 910 delta-chain clones in the sample, approximately 56% were seen once. The sample comprised Vgamma9Vdelta2 gamma-delta T cells from the thymus. Subset given: sorted CD3+gammadeltaTCR+Vgamma9+Vdelta2+ thymocytes. These TCRs come from a child who underwent cardiac surgery and was recorded as healthy.

By share of the sample, this clone is large. Other nucleotide sequences from this sample produce the same CDR3. V is TRDV2 and J is TRDJ1; 9 positions agree with TRDD3. J was trimmed by 6 bases and V by 3 bases; bases with no gene match: 13. This CDR3 is 16 amino acids long. Germline loops: CDR1 GEAIGNYY, CDR2 EKD. As DNA, the CDR3 is TGTGCCTGTGACCTCGGGGGCCCTTGGGGGATAAATAAACTCATCTTT. Translated: CACDLGGPWGINKLIF.

Notes on this clone: A far larger clone differs by one base, so this is likely a read error. The chain carries TRDV2 and TRDJ1; TRDD3 agrees at 8 bases. The CDR3 runs 21 residues. V was pared by 3 bases and J by 2 bases, with 25 bases of the junction left unmatched. Germline V gives CDR1 GEAIGNYY, CDR2 EKD. The CDR3 DNA is TGTGCCTGTGACCGGGTCCGTTTTCCTAACGTGGGGATACAGAAGACCGATAAACTCATCTTT. Translated, it gives CACDRVRFPNVGIQKTDKLIF.

Worth noting for this clone: Being one base from a much bigger clone, this may be a read error. This specimen includes other DNA sequences encoding the same CDR3. The chain recombines TRDV2 with TRDJ1; tentatively, D is TRDD2 (6 bases). This CDR3 comprises 18 residues. Germline CDR1 and CDR2: GEAIGNYY and EKD. Trimming shortened V by 4 bases and J by 5 bases, and 28 bases separated the two germline ends. CDR3 coding DNA: TGTGCCTGTGATAAACGTCCTACGTACTGGAACAGGGCAGATAAACTCATCTTT. Translation: CACDKRPTYWNRADKLIF.

Only a few counts were recorded for this clone. A much larger clone sits a single nucleotide away, making a read error possible. The chain joins TRDV2 to TRDJ1; tentative D call: TRDD3 (5 bases). Per the germline V gene, CDR1 is GEAIGNYY and CDR2 is EKD. The CDR3 runs to 17 residues. The V end lost 0 bases, the J end lost 6 bases, and 22 bases lay between the germline ends. The CDR3 spells CACDTAGTHTPSYKLIF. In nucleotides, the CDR3 is TGTGCCTGTGACACCGCGGGGACCCACACTCCCTCCTATAAACTCATCTTT.

A note on this clone: TCRdb attributes to this sequence the protein of a much larger clone, which differs from the DNA translation at residue 4; a read error is likely, and the protein displayed is translated from the DNA. The rearrangement links TRDV2 to TRDJ1, with TRDD3 matching over 7 bases. The CDR3 contains 17 residues. V gave up 4 bases and J gave up 0 bases; unmatched junction bases: 13. Per germline, CDR1 GEAIGNYY and CDR2 EKD. The CDR3 sequence is CACEPTGDRIHTDKLIF. Here the CDR3 DNA reads TGTGCCTGTGAACCTACTGGGGATAGAATCCACACCGATAAACTCATCTTT.

As regards this clone: This likely reflects a read error, since a far larger clone is one base away. The rearrangement links TRDV2 to TRDJ1; 7 positions agree with TRDD2. CDR3 size: 18 residues. The V gene's germline CDR1 is GEAIGNYY and CDR2 EKD. CDR3 protein: CSCDKRTLNSYCTDKLIF. The CDR3 DNA reads TGTTCCTGTGACAAACGAACACTCAATTCCTACTGCACCGATAAACTCATCTTT.

This clone was recorded a few times. This may stem from a read error, because a much larger clone lies one nucleotide away. This chain connects TRDV2 to TRDJ1, with TRDD3 matching 8 bases. The CDR3 is made up of 22 amino acids. Germline V gene data show CDR1 as GEAIGNYY and CDR2 as EKD. The V and J ends lost 1 base and 0 bases, in that order; junction bases with no gene match: 24. The CDR3 is CACDTNWYVSLGEPTYTDKLIF. The CDR3 DNA is TGTGCCTGTGACACAAATTGGTACGTTTCGCTGGGGGAGCCAACCTACACCGATAAACTCATCTTT.

On this clone: TCRdb shows a much larger clone's protein in place of this DNA's translation, and the two differ at residue 5, likely through a read error; the protein shown is translated from the DNA. The chain recombines TRDV2 with TRDJ1, with TRDD3 matching over 10 bases. The CDR3 has 17 residues. The V segment lost 2 bases and the J segment 0 bases; nucleotides outside the gene matches: 8. CDR1 is GEAIGNYY, CDR2 EKD, per germline. The CDR3 sequence: CACDIRTGGSNTDKLIF. CDR3 DNA: TGTGCCTGTGACATTCGTACTGGGGGATCCAACACCGATAAACTCATCTTT.

In this sample, this clone is large. The J gene is TRDJ1, the V gene TRDV2; possibly TRDD3 for D (5 bases). Germline V gene sequence: CDR1 GEAIGNYY, CDR2 EKD. V was shortened by 3 bases and J by 0 bases, with 10 bases between the two germline ends. The CDR3 consists of 14 residues. CDR3 bases: TGTGCCTGTGACGGCGGGGACTACACCGATAAACTCATCTTT. Translated, it gives CACDGGDYTDKLIF.

As for this clone: The protein in TCRdb stems from a much larger clone and differs at residue 11 from this DNA's translation, likely a read error; here the protein is translated from the DNA. This chain connects TRDV2 to TRDJ1; maybe TRDD3 (5 bases). The V end was cut by 3 bases, the J end by 2 bases, with 21 bases between. CDR3 length: 17 residues. Germline-derived CDR1 and CDR2 are GEAIGNYY and EKD. CDR3 sequence (DNA): TGTGCCTGTGACCCCTTTCACAGGGACTGGAGAACCGATAAACTCATCTTT. This sequence encodes CACDPFHRDWRTDKLIF.

This clone has just a few counts. With a far larger clone one base away, a read error is the likely cause. Other DNA sequences within the sample encode an identical CDR3. The chain combines TRDV2 with TRDJ1; 7 bases line up with TRDD3. The germline gives CDR1 GEAIGNYY, CDR2 EKD. CDR3 length: 21 amino acids. J gave up 2 bases and V 0 bases, and 23 bases lay outside the gene matches. The CDR3 protein is CACDTKDDPGGPPRMTDKLIF. The CDR3 coding sequence is TGTGCCTGTGACACCAAGGACGATCCTGGGGGGCCACCCCGAATGACCGATAAACTCATCTTT.

On this clone itself: A much more abundant neighbour one base away suggests this may be a read error. This chain uses TRDV2 with TRDJ1, with TRDD3 matching 9 bases. Germline V gene data show CDR1 as GEAIGNYY and CDR2 as EKD. The CDR3 extends over 20 amino acids. The CDR3 protein is CASDTGSINWGKDYTDKLIF. CDR3 in DNA: TGTGCCAGTGACACCGGATCCATTAACTGGGGGAAGGATTACACCGATAAACTCATCTTT.

To note about this clone: This likely came from a read error, as a far larger clone is one base away. V and J are TRDV2 and TRDJ1; D perhaps matches TRDD2 (6 bases). Trimming removed 0 bases at V and 0 bases at J, with 25 bases between. Germline loops: CDR1 GEAIGNYY, CDR2 EKD. The length of the CDR3 is 20 residues. The CDR3 region is CACDTLLSSFEGQYTDKLIF. For the CDR3, the DNA is TGTGCCTGTGACACCCTCTTATCTTCCTTCGAGGGTCAGTACACCGATAAACTCATCTTT.

This clone occurred a few times. This may come from a read error, since a much larger clone is one base off. The chain has TRDV2 and TRDJ1; D is unresolved. Germline values: CDR1 GEAIGNYY, CDR2 EKD. CDR3 size: 17 residues. CDR3 nucleotide sequence: TGTGCCAGTGACACCAGGAGAGGCTGTTGGTACACCGATAAACTCATCTTT. The encoded protein is CASDTRRGCWYTDKLIF.

In regard to this clone: A read error likely explains this, since a far larger clone differs by one base. The rearrangement joins TRDV2 to TRDJ1; D ambiguous. This CDR3 spans 14 amino acids. Germline loops: CDR1 GEAIGNYY, CDR2 EKD. The CDR3 nucleotides read TGTGCCAGTGACTCCTCTCAGCGGACCGATAAACTCATCTTT. It translates to CASDSSQRTDKLIF.

As regards this clone: Being one base from a much bigger clone, this may be a read error. This sample also contains other DNA sequences that code for the same CDR3. This sequence joins TRDV2 and TRDJ1; possible D gene TRDD3, 6 bases. CDR1 GEAIGNYY and CDR2 EKD come from the germline V gene. Trimming left V 0 bases short and J 0 bases short, with 10 bases between. The CDR3 runs to 15 residues. The CDR3 DNA reads as TGTGCCTGTGACACCGGAGGGGGAGACACCGATAAACTCATCTTT. Its translation is CACDTGGGDTDKLIF.

As to this clone: This probably arose from a read error, given a far larger clone one base away. This rearrangement joins TRDV2 to TRDJ1, with D unclear. Between the trimmed V and J ends, which lost 9 bases and 0 bases, there was a span of 10 bases. This CDR3 is 12 amino acids long. Germline V gene data show CDR1 as GEAIGNYY and CDR2 as EKD. In DNA, the CDR3 is TGTGCCGTCTTGGCGTACACCGATAAACTCATCTTT. Residues: CAVLAYTDKLIF.

V and J are TRDV2 and TRDJ1; 9 bases agree with TRDD3. This CDR3 spans 16 amino acids. The germline gives CDR1 GEAIGNYY, CDR2 EKD. V gave up 3 bases and J gave up 0 bases; unmatched junction bases: 7. The CDR3 DNA follows: TGTGCCTGTGACCGCCTGGGGGATGCGAACACCGATAAACTCATCTTT. Translating gives CACDRLGDANTDKLIF.

Relative to its sample, this clone is large. Distinct nucleotide sequences in the sample also encode this CDR3. V is TRDV2 and J is TRDJ1, with TRDD3 matching over 9 bases. Germline CDR1 GEAIGNYY, CDR2 EKD. There are 16 residues in the CDR3. J lost 2 bases, V lost 8 bases, and 14 bases had no gene match. The CDR3 protein is CAFQGLGDDRTDKLIF. As DNA, the CDR3 is TGTGCCTTTCAAGGGCTGGGGGATGATAGGACCGATAAACTCATCTTT.

Turning to this clone: The amino acid sequence in TCRdb belongs to a much larger clone and departs from this DNA's translation at residue 8, likely a sequencing read error; the sequence shown is translated from the DNA. The J gene is TRDJ1, the V gene TRDV2; D not resolved. V dropped 5 bases and J dropped 0 bases, with 18 bases sitting between them. CDR3 length equals 16 residues. CDR1 and CDR2 from the germline V gene are GEAIGNYY and EKD. CDR3 sequence: CACVNMAAPYTDKLIF. CDR3 nucleotide sequence: TGTGCCTGTGTTAATATGGCTGCGCCTTACACCGATAAACTCATCTTT.

Regarding this clone: This clone may be a read error of a much larger clone one base away. The rearrangement joins TRDV2 to TRDJ1; 9 positions match TRDD3. Trimming cost V 5 bases and J 0 bases; bases outside gene matches: 21. The germline V gene has CDR1 GEAIGNYY and CDR2 EKD. CDR3 length: 20 residues. The CDR3 protein is CACAIRYTGGPRIYTDKLIF. CDR3 bases: TGTGCCTGTGCCATCCGTTACACTGGGGGACCCCGTATCTACACCGATAAACTCATCTTT.

Note on this clone: This sequence is one base from a far larger clone and is likely a read error. Other DNA sequences from this sample encode an identical CDR3 as well. The chain carries TRDV2 and TRDJ1; D remains unclear. Germline V gene sequence: CDR1 GEAIGNYY, CDR2 EKD. V was trimmed by 0 bases and J by 0 bases, leaving 10 bases between them. The CDR3 covers 15 residues. This CDR3 is CACDTVPGYTDKLIF. CDR3 bases: TGTGCCTGTGACACCGTGCCGGGGTACACCGATAAACTCATCTTT.

The J gene is TRDJ3, the V gene TRDV2, with 9 bases lining up with TRDD3. V was clipped by 1 base and J by 0 bases; unmatched bases: 6. Germline lookup yields CDR1 GEAIGNYY and CDR2 EKD. The CDR3 length is 19 residues. The CDR3 protein is CACDTMTGGSSWDTRQMFF. As DNA, the CDR3 is TGTGCCTGTGACACGATGACTGGGGGAAGCTCCTGGGACACCCGACAGATGTTTTTC.

The sample holds a few counts of this clone. A far larger clone lies a single base away; this is likely a read error. The chain recombines TRDV2 with TRDJ1; TRDD3 matches 8 bases. The CDR3 consists of 19 residues. Germline V gene sequence: CDR1 GEAIGNYY, CDR2 EKD. V gave up 3 bases and J gave up 2 bases; unmatched junction bases: 19. The CDR3: CACDSLSLLGAQETDKLIF. The DNA for the CDR3 is TGTGCCTGTGACTCCCTAAGCTTACTGGGGGCCCAGGAGACCGATAAACTCATCTTT.

Note on this clone: TCRdb has a much larger clone's protein, which differs at residue 9 from the translation of this DNA, likely because of a read error; what is shown is the protein translated from the DNA. The chain carries TRDV2 and TRDJ3, with D unclear. The CDR3 loop spans 17 amino acids. CDR1 GEAIGNYY and CDR2 EKD come from the germline V gene. Trimming left V 3 bases short and J 2 bases short, with 13 bases between. The chain's CDR3 is CACDRQQSAWDTRQMFF. DNA of the CDR3: TGTGCCTGTGACCGGCAGCAGAGCGCCTGGGACACCCGACAGATGTTTTTC.

For this clone: The translation of this DNA and the TCRdb protein of a much larger clone differ at residue 5, probably owing to a read error; the protein shown here is translated from the DNA. V and J are TRDV2 and TRDJ1; 9 bases agree with TRDD3. The CDR3 extends over 17 amino acids. After removal of 3 bases from V and 0 bases from J, the junction contained 10 bases not matched to a gene. CDR1 and CDR2 (germline): GEAIGNYY, EKD. DNA of the CDR3: TGTGCCTGTGACGCCGGTACTGGGGGAAGGTACACCGATAAACTCATCTTT. It codes for CACDAGTGGRYTDKLIF.

The gene calls are TRDV2 and TRDJ1; 8 bases map to TRDD3. The CDR3 spans 15 residues. V shed 2 bases, J shed 0 bases, and the junction held 4 bases outside the gene matches. Germline V CDR1 and CDR2: GEAIGNYY, EKD. CDR3 amino acids: CACDILGAHTDKLIF. In DNA, the CDR3 is TGTGCCTGTGACATACTGGGGGCCCACACCGATAAACTCATCTTT.

By sample fraction, this clone is large. The J gene is TRDJ1, the V gene TRDV2; TRDD3 agrees at 7 bases. With V trimmed by 3 bases and J by 0 bases, 12 bases remained unmatched. The CDR3 is 17 amino acids. Germline CDR1 GEAIGNYY, CDR2 EKD. As DNA, the CDR3 is TGTGCCTGTGACGCAAAAGTCCCTGGGGGGAACACCGATAAACTCATCTTT. Translation gives CACDAKVPGGNTDKLIF.